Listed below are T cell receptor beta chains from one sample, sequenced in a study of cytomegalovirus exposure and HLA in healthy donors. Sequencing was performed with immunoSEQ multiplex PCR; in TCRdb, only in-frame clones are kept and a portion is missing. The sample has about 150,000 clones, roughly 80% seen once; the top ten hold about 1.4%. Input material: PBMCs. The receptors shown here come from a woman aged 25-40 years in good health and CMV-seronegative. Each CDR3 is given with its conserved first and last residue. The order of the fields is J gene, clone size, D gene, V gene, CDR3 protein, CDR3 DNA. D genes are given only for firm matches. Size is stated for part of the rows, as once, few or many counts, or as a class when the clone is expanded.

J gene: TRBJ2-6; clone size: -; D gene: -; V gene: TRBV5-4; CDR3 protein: CASSGGKGANVLTF; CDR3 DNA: TGTGCCAGCAGCGGAGGGAAAGGGGCCAACGTCCTGACTTTC
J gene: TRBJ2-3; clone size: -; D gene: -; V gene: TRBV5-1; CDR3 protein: CASSPDLVDTQYF; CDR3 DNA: TGCGCCAGCAGCCCGGACTTGGTGGATACGCAGTATTTT
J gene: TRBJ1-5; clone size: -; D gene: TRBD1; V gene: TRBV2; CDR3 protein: CASKVGQGGQPQHF; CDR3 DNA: TGTGCCAGCAAGGTGGGACAGGGCGGCCAGCCCCAGCATTTT
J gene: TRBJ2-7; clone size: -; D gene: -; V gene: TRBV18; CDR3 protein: CASSPGQASYEQYF; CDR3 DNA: TGTGCCAGCTCACCTGGCCAGGCCTCCTACGAGCAGTACTTC
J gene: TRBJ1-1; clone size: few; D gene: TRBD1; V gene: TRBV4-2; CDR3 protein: CASSQPTGDTEAFF; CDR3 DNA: TGTGCCAGCAGCCAACCGACAGGGGACACTGAAGCTTTCTTT
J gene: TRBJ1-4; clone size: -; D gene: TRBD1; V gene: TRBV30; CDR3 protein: CAWSGQGNEKLFF; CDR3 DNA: TGTGCCTGGAGTGGACAGGGGAATGAAAAACTGTTTTTT
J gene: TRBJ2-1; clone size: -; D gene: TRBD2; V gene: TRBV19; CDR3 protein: CASSTDTSGGYNEQFF; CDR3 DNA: TGTGCCAGTAGTACCGACACTAGCGGGGGCTACAATGAGCAGTTCTTC
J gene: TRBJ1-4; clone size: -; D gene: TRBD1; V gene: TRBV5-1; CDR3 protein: CASSLAWTGEGEKLFF; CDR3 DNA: TGCGCCAGCAGCTTGGCCTGGACAGGGGAGGGTGAAAAACTGTTTTTT
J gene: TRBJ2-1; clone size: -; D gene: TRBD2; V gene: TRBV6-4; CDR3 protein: CASSGGGGGAYNEQFF; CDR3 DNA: TGTGCCAGCAGTGGTGGTGGCGGGGGGGCGTACAATGAGCAGTTCTTC
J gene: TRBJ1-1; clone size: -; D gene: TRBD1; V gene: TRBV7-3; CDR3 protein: CASSNTPMTGFTEAFF; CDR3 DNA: TGTGCCAGCAGCAACACACCAATGACAGGGTTCACTGAAGCTTTCTTT
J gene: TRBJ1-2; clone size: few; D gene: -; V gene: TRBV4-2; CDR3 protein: CASSAGLGGGGYGYTF; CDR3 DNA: TGTGCCAGCAGCGCGGGGCTTGGTGGGGGAGGCTATGGCTACACCTTC
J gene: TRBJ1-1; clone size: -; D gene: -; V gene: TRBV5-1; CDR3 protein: CASTDTNQAFF; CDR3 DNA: TGCGCCAGCACCGACACAAACCAAGCTTTCTTT
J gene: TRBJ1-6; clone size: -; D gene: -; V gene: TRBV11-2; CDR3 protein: CASSPRSSNSPLHF; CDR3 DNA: TGTGCCAGCAGCCCTCGGTCCTCTAATTCACCCCTCCACTTT
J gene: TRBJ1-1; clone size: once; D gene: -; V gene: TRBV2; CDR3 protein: CASSEGSGGETEAFF; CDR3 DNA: TGTGCCAGCAGTGAGGGGTCGGGGGGTGAGACTGAAGCTTTCTTT
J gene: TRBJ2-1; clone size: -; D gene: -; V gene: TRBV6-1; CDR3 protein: CASSERIRGQGGVGNEQFF; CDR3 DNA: TGTGCCAGCAGTGAAAGGATCCGGGGCCAGGGAGGTGTAGGAAATGAGCAGTTCTTC